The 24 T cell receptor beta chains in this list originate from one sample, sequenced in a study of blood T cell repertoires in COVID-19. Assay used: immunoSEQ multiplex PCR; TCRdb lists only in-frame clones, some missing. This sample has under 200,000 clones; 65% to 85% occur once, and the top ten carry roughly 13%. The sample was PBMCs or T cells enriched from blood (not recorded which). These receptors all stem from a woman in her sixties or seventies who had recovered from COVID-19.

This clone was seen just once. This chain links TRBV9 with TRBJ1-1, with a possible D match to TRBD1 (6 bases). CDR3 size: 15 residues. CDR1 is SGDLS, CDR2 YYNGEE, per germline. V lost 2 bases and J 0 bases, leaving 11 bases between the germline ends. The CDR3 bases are TGTGCCAGCAGCGTCGTGGGACAAATGAACACTGAAGCTTTCTTT. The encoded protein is CASSVVGQMNTEAFF.

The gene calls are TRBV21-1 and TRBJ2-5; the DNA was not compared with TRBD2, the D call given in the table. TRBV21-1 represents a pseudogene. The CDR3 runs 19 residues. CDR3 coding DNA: TGTGCCAGCAGCAAAGGGCGAGCCCCGGGCGGGAGGGCCGGGGAGACCCAGTACTTC. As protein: CASSKGRAPGGRAGETQYF.

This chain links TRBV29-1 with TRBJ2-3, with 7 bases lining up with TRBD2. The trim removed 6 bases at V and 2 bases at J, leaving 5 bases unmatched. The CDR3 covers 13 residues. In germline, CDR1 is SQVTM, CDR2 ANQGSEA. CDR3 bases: TGCAGCGTCTCTAGCGGAGCCACAGATACGCAGTATTTT. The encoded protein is CSVSSGATDTQYF.

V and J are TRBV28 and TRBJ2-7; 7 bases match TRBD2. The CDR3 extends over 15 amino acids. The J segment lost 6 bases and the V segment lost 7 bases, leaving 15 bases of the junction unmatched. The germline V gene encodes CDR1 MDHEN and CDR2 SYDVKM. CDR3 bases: TGTGCCAGCAAACCACTACGGGACTACCTCCCCGAGCAGTACTTC. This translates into CASKPLRDYLPEQYF.

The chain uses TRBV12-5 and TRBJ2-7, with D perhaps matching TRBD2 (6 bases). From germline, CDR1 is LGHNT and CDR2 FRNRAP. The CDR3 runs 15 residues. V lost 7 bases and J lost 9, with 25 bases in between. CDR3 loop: CASVEYQRRDWGQYF. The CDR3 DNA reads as TGTGCTAGTGTCGAATACCAGAGGAGGGACTGGGGGCAGTACTTC.

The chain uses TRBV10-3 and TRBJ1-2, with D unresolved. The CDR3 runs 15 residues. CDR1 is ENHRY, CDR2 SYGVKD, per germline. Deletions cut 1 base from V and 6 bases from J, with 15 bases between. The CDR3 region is CAISEYSDGSDGYTF. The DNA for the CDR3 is TGTGCCATCAGTGAGTACAGTGACGGGAGTGATGGCTACACCTTC.

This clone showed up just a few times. The CDR3 DNA reads TGCGCCAGCAGCTTCGGCGGGGGATCTTACAATGAGCAGTTCTTC. Translated: CASSFGGGSYNEQFF. The J gene is TRBJ2-1, the V gene TRBV5-1; 7 bases map to TRBD2. CDR3 length: 15 residues. The germline gives CDR1 SGHRS, CDR2 YFSETQ. V dropped 2 bases and J dropped 4; count of bases not matched to a gene: 6.

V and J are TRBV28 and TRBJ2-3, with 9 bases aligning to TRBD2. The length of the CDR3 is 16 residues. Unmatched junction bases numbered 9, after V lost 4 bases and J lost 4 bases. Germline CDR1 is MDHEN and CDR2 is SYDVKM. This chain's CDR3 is CASSSWGSGSSDTQYF. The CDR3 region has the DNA TGTGCCAGCAGTTCCTGGGGTAGCGGGAGTTCAGATACGCAGTATTTT. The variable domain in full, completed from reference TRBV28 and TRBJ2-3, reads DVKVTQSSRYLVKRTGEKVFLECVQDMDHENMFWYRQDPGLGLRLIYFSYDVKMKEKGDIPEGYSVSREKKERFSLILESASTNQTSMYLCASSSWGSGSSDTQYFGPGTRLTVL.

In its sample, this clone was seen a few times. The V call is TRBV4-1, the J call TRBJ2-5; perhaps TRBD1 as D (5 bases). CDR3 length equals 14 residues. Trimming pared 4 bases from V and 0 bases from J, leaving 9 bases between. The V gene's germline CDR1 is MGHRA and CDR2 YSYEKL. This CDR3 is CASSLRQYQETQYF. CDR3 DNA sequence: TGCGCCAGCAGCCTGAGACAGTACCAAGAGACCCAGTACTTC.

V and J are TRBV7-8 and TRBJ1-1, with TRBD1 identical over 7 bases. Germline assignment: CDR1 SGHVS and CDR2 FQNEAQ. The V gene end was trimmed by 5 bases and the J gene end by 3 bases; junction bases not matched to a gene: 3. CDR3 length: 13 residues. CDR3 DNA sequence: TGTGCCAGCAGCGACAGGGACTACACTGAAGCTTTCTTT. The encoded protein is CASSDRDYTEAFF.

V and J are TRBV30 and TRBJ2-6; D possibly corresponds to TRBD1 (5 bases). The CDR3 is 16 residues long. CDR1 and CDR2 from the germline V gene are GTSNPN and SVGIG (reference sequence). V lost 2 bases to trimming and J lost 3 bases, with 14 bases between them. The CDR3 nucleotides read TGTGCCTGGAGTCCTCTCAGGGTGCGTGGGGCCAACGTCCTGACTTTC. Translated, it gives CAWSPLRVRGANVLTF.

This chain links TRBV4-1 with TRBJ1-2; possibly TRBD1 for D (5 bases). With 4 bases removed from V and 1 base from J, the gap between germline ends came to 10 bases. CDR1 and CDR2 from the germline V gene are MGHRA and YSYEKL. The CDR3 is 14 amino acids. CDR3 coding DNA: TGCGCCAGCAGCCCATACGACAGTAACTATGGCTACACCTTC. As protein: CASSPYDSNYGYTF.

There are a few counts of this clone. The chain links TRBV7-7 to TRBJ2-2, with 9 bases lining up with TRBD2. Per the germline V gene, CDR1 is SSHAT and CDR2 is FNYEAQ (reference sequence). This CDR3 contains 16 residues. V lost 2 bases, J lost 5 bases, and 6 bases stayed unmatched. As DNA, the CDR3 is TGTGCCAGCAGCTTAACTAGCGGGTCTTTTACCGGGGAGCTGTTTTTT. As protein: CASSLTSGSFTGELFF.

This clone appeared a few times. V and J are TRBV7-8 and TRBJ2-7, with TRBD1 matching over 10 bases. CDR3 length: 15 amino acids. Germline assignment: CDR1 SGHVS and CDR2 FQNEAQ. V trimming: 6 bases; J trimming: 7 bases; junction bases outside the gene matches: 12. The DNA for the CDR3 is TGTGCCAGCAGTTATTCCGGGACAGGGGAGGGGGAGCAGTACTTC. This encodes CASSYSGTGEGEQYF.

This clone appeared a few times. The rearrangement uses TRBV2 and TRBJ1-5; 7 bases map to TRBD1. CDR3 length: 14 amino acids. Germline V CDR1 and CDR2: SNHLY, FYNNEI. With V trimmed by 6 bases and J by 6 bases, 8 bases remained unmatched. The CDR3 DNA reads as TGTGCCAGCAGATCACAGGGGTTAGGTCAGCCCCAGCATTTT. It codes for CASRSQGLGQPQHF.

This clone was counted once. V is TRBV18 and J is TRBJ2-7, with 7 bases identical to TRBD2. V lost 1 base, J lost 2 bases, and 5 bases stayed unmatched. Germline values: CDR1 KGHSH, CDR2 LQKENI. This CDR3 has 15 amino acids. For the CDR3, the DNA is TGTGCCAGCTCACCACGTGCGGGAGAAGCCTACGAGCAGTACTTC. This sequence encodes CASSPRAGEAYEQYF. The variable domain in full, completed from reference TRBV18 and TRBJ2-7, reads NAGVMQNPRHLVRRRGQEARLRCSPMKGHSHVYWYRQLPEEGLKFMVYLQKENIIDESGMPKERFSAEFPKEGPSILRIQQVVRGDSAAYFCASSPRAGEAYEQYFGPGTRLTVT.

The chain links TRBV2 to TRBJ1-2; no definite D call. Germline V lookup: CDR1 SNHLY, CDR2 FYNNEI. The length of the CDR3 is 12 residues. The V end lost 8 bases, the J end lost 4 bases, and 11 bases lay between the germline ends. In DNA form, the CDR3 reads TGTGCCAGCGATTCTCTCGGCTATGGCTACACCTTC. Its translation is CASDSLGYGYTF.

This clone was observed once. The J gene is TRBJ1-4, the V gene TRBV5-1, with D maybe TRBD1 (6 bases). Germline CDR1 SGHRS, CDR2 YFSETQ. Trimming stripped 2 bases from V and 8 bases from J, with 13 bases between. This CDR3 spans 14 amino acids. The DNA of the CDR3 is TGCGCCAGCAGCTTACAGGGTCGGGACGAAAAACTGTTTTTT. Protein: CASSLQGRDEKLFF.

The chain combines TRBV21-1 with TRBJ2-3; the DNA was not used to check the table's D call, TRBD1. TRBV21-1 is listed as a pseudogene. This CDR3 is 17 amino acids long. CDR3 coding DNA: TGTGCCAGCAGCAACGTTCGGACAGGGGGCGGGAAAGATACGCAGTATTTT. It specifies CASSNVRTGGGKDTQYF.

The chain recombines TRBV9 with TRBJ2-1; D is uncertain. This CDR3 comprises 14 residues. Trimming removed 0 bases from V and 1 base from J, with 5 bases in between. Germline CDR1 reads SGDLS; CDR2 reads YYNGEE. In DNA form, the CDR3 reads TGTGCCAGCAGCGTAGTTACTTCCTACAATGAGCAGTTCTTC. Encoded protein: CASSVVTSYNEQFF.

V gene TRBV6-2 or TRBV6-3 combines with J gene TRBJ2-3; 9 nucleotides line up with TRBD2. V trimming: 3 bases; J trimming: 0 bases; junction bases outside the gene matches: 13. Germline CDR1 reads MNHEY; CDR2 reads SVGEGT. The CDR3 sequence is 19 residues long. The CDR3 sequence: CASSYGLAGPLGSTDTQYF. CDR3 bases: TGTGCCAGCAGTTATGGGCTAGCGGGACCCCTCGGGAGCACAGATACGCAGTATTTT.

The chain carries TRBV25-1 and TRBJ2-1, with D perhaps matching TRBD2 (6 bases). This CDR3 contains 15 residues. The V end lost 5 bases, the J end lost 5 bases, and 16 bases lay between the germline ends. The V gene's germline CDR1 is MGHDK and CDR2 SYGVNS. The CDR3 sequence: CASSPPSGSNNEQFF. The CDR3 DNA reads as TGTGCCAGCAGTCCGCCGAGCGGGTCGAACAATGAGCAGTTCTTC.

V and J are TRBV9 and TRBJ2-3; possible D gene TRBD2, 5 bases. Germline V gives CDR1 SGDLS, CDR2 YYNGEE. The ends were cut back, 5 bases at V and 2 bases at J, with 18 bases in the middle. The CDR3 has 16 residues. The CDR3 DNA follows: TGTGCCAGCAGTCTAAACGGACTCGCTACCACAGATACGCAGTATTTT. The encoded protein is CASSLNGLATTDTQYF.

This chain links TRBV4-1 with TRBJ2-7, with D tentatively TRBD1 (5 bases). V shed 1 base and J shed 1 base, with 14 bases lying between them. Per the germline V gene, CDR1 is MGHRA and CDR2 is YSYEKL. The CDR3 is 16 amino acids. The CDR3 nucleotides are TGCGCCAGCAGCCAAGTAGTAGGGGTAAGGTCCTACGAGCAGTACTTC. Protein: CASSQVVGVRSYEQYF.